This T cell receptor (beta chain) stems from a study of blood T cell repertoires in COVID-19. Overall study context: Donors in Cohort 3 counted as recovered after two negative PCRs, clearance, or symptom resolution. Samples taken during acute and convalescent COVID-19 were collected in the United States, Italy and Spain. Sources were T cells, B-cell-depleted T cells, or PBMCs; the material itself was cDNA or gDNA.

Trimming pared 0 bases from V and 8 bases from J, leaving 14 bases between. The CDR3 sequence is 16 residues long. Germline V gene data show CDR1 as LNHNV and CDR2 as YYDKDF (reference sequence). Profiling relied on immunoSEQ multiplex PCR, and the TCRdb table lists in-frame clones only, not all of them. The repertoire holds around 140,000 clones, with approximately 87% as singletons. Individuals drawn from some 25 US areas were roughly 18 to 89 years old. This TCR was sampled from a man in his forties or fifties in a cohort exposed to, infected with or recovered from COVID-19 (not recorded which). Sequencing was carried out using PBMCs or T cells enriched from blood (not recorded which). J is TRBJ1-6 and V is TRBV15; TRBD1 might be the D (6 bases). This CDR3 reads CATSRELWDIDSPLHF. CDR3 DNA sequence: TGTGCCACCAGCAGAGAGTTGTGGGACATCGATTCACCCCTCCACTTT.